This T cell receptor (beta chain) was recorded in a study of CD8 T cells in Susac syndrome (dated by TCRdb to 2018 to 2020). About the investigation overall: Repertoire sequencing was used to test whether CD8+ T cell activation and differentiation in Susac syndrome was antigen driven. Overall study outcomes, separate from this receptor: The number of individuals in the TCR sequencing and HLA analysis was recognized as being relatively small.

RNA was extracted using the RNeasy kit, and 0.5 to 1 microgram was reverse transcribed with random hexamers. TCR beta CDR3 regions were amplified with the immunoSEQ multiplex PCR assay covering 54 Vbeta and 13 Jbeta segments. PCR amplification bias was corrected using a synthetic template baseline for primer optimization and computational correction. Per the authors' processing: Reads were annotated to V, D and J genes according to IMGT and were analyzed with immunoSEQ Analyzer, with only productive sequences retained. Clonality was computed as one minus Shannon entropy normalized by log2 of the number of productive unique sequences. For each patient and control, public and private clones were evaluated within the 100 most prevalent clones. A clone was defined as Susac-specific if it was absent from the healthy and MS cohorts, from some 1,100 published viral clones and from other ImmuneACCESS disease sequences. The public reads were run again by TCRdb, first through fastp at Q25 and then through MiXCR, and only productive beta chains were kept. Under each unique CDR3 protein, matching rows form one entry showing the most common genes and DNA. Clone size and V and J calls follow TCRdb, not the original study. The sample yields more than 200,000 distinct CDR3 sequences; 93% were counted once. About 0.07% of the sample is taken by the ten largest.

The CDR3 spans 15 residues, from the cysteine through the phenylalanine. The kept DNA is CDR3 alone, 45 bases in frame from the first base. On this clonotype itself: Its antigen remains undetermined. Base qualities are missing; no much larger clone stands one base away.

Peripheral blood CD8+ and CD4+ T cells from healthy donors, Susac syndrome patients and multiple sclerosis patients were profiled by high-throughput TCR beta sequencing. The multiple sclerosis controls were treatment-naive patients who had stable or active relapsing-remitting disease and met the revised McDonald criteria. CD8+ TEMRA cells were enriched by FACS, while bulk CD8+ and CD4+ T cells were purified by magnetic negative isolation. Blood was collected in EDTA tubes and processed within 24 hours, with PBMCs isolated through density gradient centrifugation. PBMCs intended for TCR sequencing were cryopreserved in liquid nitrogen and thawed later in a water bath at 37 degrees C. Purity of sorted or isolated CD4+, CD8+ and CD8+ TEMRA cells was at least 90%.

This chain is built from TRBV21-1 and TRBJ1-1. TRBV21-1 has pseudogene status. The TCR sequence derives from a human donor with multiple sclerosis. Sequencing was performed on CD4+ T cells from PBMCs. The CDR3 amino acid sequence is: CASSNGVRTNTEAFF. The sequenced DNA is TGTGCCAGCAGCAATGGGGTCCGAACTAACACTGAAGCTTTCTTT.